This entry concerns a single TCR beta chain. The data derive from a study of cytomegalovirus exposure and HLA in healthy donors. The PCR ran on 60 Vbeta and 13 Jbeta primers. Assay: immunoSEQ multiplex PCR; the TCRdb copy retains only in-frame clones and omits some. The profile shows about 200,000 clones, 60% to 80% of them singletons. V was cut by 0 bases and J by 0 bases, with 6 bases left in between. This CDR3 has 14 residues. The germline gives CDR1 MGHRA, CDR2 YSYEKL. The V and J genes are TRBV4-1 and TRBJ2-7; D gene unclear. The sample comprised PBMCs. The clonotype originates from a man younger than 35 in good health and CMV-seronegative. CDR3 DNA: TGCGCCAGCAGCCAAGATGTGAGCTCCTACGAGCAGTACTTC. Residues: CASSQDVSSYEQYF.